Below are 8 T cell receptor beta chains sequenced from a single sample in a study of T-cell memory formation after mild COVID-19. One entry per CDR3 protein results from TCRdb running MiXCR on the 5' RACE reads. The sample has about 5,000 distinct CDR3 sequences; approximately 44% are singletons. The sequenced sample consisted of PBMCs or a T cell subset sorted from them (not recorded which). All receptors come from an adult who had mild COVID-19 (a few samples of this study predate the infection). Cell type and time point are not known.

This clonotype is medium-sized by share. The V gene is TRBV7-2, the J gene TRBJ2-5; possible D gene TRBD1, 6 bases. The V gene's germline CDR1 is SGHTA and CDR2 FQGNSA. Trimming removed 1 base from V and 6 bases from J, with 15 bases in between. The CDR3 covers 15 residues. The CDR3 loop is CASSLDREHWKTQYF. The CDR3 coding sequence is TGTGCCAGCAGCTTAGACAGGGAGCACTGGAAGACCCAGTACTTC.

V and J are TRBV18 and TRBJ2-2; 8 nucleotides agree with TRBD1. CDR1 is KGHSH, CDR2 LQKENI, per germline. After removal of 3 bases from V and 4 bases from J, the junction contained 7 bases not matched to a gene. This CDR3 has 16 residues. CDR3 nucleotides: TGTGCCAGCTCACCTCAATGGACAGGGAGCACCGGGGAGCTGTTTTTT. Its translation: CASSPQWTGSTGELFF.

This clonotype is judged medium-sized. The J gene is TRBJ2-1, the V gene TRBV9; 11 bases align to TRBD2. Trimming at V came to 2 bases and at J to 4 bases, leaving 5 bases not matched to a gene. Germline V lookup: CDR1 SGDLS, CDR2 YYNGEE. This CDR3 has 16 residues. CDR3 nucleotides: TGTGCCAGCAGCGTGAGGCTAGCGGGGGGTTACAATGAGCAGTTCTTC. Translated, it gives CASSVRLAGGYNEQFF.

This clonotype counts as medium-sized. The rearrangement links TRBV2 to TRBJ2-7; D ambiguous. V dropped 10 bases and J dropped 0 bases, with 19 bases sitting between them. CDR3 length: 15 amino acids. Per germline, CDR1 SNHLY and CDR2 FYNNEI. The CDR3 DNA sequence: TGTGCCACCGCGCAGGCGCTTCGAGGCTCCTACGAGCAGTACTTC. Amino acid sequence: CATAQALRGSYEQYF. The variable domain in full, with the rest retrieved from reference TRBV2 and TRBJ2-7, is EPEVTQTPSHQVTQMGQEVILRCVPISNHLYFYWYRQILGQKVEFLVSFYNNEISEKSEIFDDQFSVERPDGSNFTLKIRSTKLEDSAMYFCATAQALRGSYEQYFGPGTRLTVT.

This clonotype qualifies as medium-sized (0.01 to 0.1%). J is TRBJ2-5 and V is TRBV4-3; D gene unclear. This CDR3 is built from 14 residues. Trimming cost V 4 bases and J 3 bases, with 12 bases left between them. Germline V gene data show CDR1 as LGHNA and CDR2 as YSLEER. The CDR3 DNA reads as TGCGCCAGCAGCCCGACGATAAATGAAGAGACCCAGTACTTC. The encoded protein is CASSPTINEETQYF.

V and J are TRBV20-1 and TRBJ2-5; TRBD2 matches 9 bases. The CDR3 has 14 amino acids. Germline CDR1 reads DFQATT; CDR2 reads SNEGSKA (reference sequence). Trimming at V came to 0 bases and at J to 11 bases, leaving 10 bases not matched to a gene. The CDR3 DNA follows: TGCAGTGCTAGAGAGGTAGCGGGGGACAATGAGCAGTACTTC. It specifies CSAREVAGDNEQYF.

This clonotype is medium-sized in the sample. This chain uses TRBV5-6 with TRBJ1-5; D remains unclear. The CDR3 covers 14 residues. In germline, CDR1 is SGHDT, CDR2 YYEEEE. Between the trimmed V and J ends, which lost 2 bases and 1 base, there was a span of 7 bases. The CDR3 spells CASSFHRSNQPQHF. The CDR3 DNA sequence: TGTGCCAGCAGCTTTCATCGGAGCAATCAGCCCCAGCATTTT.

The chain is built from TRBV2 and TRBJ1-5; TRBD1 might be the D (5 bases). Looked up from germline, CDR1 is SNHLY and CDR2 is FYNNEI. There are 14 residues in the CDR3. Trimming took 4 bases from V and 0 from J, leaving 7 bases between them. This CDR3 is CASSGDSSNQPQHF. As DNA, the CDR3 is TGTGCCAGCAGTGGCGACAGTAGCAATCAGCCCCAGCATTTT.